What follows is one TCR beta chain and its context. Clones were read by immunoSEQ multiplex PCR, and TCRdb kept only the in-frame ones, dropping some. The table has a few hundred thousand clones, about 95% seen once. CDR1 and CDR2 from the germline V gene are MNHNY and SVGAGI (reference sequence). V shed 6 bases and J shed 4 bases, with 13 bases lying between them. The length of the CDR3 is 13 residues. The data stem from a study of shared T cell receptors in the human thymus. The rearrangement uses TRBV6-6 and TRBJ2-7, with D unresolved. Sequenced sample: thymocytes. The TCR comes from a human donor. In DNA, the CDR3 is TGTGCCAGCAGCAACTTCACAGATTACGAGCAGTACTTC. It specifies CASSNFTDYEQYF.